This T cell receptor beta chain was obtained from a study of shared clonotypes between healthy human individuals. Data came from immunoSEQ multiplex PCR; TCRdb stores just in-frame clones and leaves some out. In the table there are about half a million clones, about 72% of which are singletons. V lost 3 bases and J lost 4, with 16 bases in between. The CDR3 has 15 amino acids. The V gene's germline CDR1 is MDHEN and CDR2 SYDVKM. The origin of this receptor is a woman aged 40 to 50 in good health. Some clones in this sample may be carry-over from other donors' samples. The sequencing input was PBMCs. The chain has TRBV28 and TRBJ2-7; D possibly corresponds to TRBD2 (5 bases). The CDR3 DNA sequence: TGTGCCAGCAGTTTCAGCGGAACGGTAGCATACGAGCAGTACTTC. It encodes CASSFSGTVAYEQYF.